The 14 T cell receptor beta chains in this list originate from one sample, sequenced in a study of identical twins. TCRdb recomputed calls from the 5' RACE reads with MiXCR, one row per CDR3 protein. Of 690,000 or so distinct CDR3 sequences listed, 8.6% are singletons. The sample was also linked to a second study, of yellow fever vaccine responses in identical twins.

Specimen: PBMCs. The receptor set was obtained from a young woman in good health.

This clonotype was counted only a few times. The chain employs TRBV28 and TRBJ2-2, with TRBD1 as a possible D gene (5 bases). The germline V gene encodes CDR1 MDHEN and CDR2 SYDVKM. The CDR3 totals 16 residues. V lost 1 base and J 1 base, leaving 10 bases between the germline ends. CDR3 region: CASSLYDSRNTGELFF. The CDR3, as DNA: TGTGCCAGCAGTTTATACGACAGCCGGAACACCGGGGAGCTGTTTTTT. The entire variable domain, with the rest obtained from reference TRBV28 and TRBJ2-2, is as follows: DVKVTQSSRYLVKRTGEKVFLECVQDMDHENMFWYRQDPGLGLRLIYFSYDVKMKEKGDIPEGYSVSREKKERFSLILESASTNQTSMYLCASSLYDSRNTGELFFGEGSRLTVL.

The table lists this clonotype with a few counts. The V call is TRBV7-2, the J call TRBJ1-2; 7 bases match TRBD1. Trimming cost V 4 bases and J 0 bases; bases outside gene matches: 11. Germline V gene data show CDR1 as SGHTA and CDR2 as FQGNSA. CDR3 length equals 17 residues. CDR3 protein: CASSSPGRTGTNYGYTF. CDR3 nucleotides: TGTGCCAGCAGCTCTCCGGGGCGGACAGGAACTAACTATGGCTACACCTTC.

In this sample, this clonotype turned up many times. J is TRBJ2-4 and V is TRBV7-3; 7 nucleotides agree with TRBD1. The CDR3 totals 17 residues. The germline gives CDR1 SGHTA, CDR2 FQGTGA. V trimming: 5 bases; J trimming: 3 bases; junction bases outside the gene matches: 13. CDR3 nucleotides: TGTGCCAGCAGCACCAGACAGGGTTCCTTTGACAAAAACATTCAGTACTTC. Translating it yields CASSTRQGSFDKNIQYF.

This clonotype was found a few times. The CDR3 DNA follows: TGTGCCAGCTCACGCGGGATTGAGGTGAACACTGAAGCTTTCTTT. This translates into CASSRGIEVNTEAFF. This chain links TRBV18 with TRBJ1-1, with no clear D. V was pared by 4 bases and J by 0 bases, with 12 bases between. This CDR3 is 15 amino acids long. Germline V gene data show CDR1 as KGHSH and CDR2 as LQKENI.

Ten or more counts support this clonotype. This chain joins TRBV10-3 and TRBJ2-1; 10 positions match TRBD2. The CDR3 consists of 15 residues. J was trimmed by 10 bases and V by 3 bases; bases with no gene match: 9. Per the germline V gene, CDR1 is ENHRY and CDR2 is SYGVKD. CDR3: CAISERAGGPGEQFF. As DNA, the CDR3 is TGTGCCATCAGTGAACGAGCGGGAGGGCCCGGAGAGCAGTTCTTC.

In its sample, this clonotype was seen a few times. The V gene is TRBV19, the J gene TRBJ2-6; D is unresolved. Trimming removed 3 bases at V and 0 bases at J, with 12 bases between. The CDR3 extends over 17 amino acids. CDR1 is LNHDA and CDR2 is SQIVND in the germline V gene (reference sequence). The CDR3, as DNA: TGTGCCAGTAGTATGGGTTTTTCGGCCTCTGGGGCCAACGTCCTGACTTTC. The encoded protein is CASSMGFSASGANVLTF.

This clonotype was seen only a few times. The chain employs TRBV12-3 or TRBV12-4 and TRBJ2-5; a weak D match, TRBD1 (6 bases). V lost 7 bases to trimming and J lost 0 bases, with 9 bases between them. There are 13 residues in the CDR3. This chain's CDR3 is CASTGQHQETQYF. CDR3 sequence (DNA): TGTGCCAGCACCGGACAGCACCAAGAGACCCAGTACTTC.

This clonotype was counted at least ten times. The chain uses TRBV28 and TRBJ2-3; 14 nucleotides agree with TRBD2. The CDR3 contains 18 residues. The junction had 8 bases not matched to a gene; V was cut back by 5 bases and J by 1 base. Germline lookup yields CDR1 MDHEN and CDR2 SYDVKM. CDR3 protein: CASSGPGLAGVGTDTQYF. The CDR3 DNA follows: TGTGCCAGCAGTGGCCCGGGACTAGCGGGGGTCGGCACAGATACGCAGTATTTT.

A few counts support this clonotype. CDR3 residues: CASSPLTGTSYNEQFF. CDR3 bases: TGTGCCAGCAGTCCTTTGACAGGGACTAGCTACAATGAGCAGTTCTTC. The chain employs TRBV27 and TRBJ2-1; a possible D gene is TRBD2 (8 bases). Looked up from germline, CDR1 is MNHEY and CDR2 is SMNVEV (reference sequence). V lost 5 bases, J lost 3 bases, and 17 bases lay in between. The CDR3 has 16 residues.

The genes are TRBV3-1 and TRBJ2-4; D not resolved. This CDR3 has 15 amino acids. V lost 0 bases, J lost 2 bases, and 8 bases lay in between. Germline V lookup: CDR1 LGHDT, CDR2 YNNKEL (reference sequence). The CDR3 sequence is CASSQDLGTKNIQYF. DNA of the CDR3: TGTGCCAGCAGCCAAGATTTAGGGACCAAAAACATTCAGTACTTC.

This clonotype has a handful of counts. DNA for the CDR3: TGTGCCAGCAGGATACAGGGAACCTACGAGCAGTACTTC. It encodes CASRIQGTYEQYF. The chain links TRBV6-6 to TRBJ2-7, with D perhaps TRBD1 (6 bases). Trimming pared 6 bases from V and 2 bases from J, leaving 11 bases between. The CDR3 sequence is 13 residues long. Germline V gives CDR1 MNHNY, CDR2 SVGAGI (reference sequence).

V and J are TRBV30 and TRBJ2-2, with unresolved D. Trimming removed 2 bases from V and 6 bases from J, with 10 bases in between. CDR1 GTSNPN and CDR2 SVGIG come from the germline V gene (reference sequence). The CDR3 sequence is 13 residues long. CDR3 amino acids: CAWSNDNPGELFF. CDR3 DNA: TGTGCCTGGAGTAATGACAATCCCGGGGAGCTGTTTTTT.

This clonotype was found many times. The V and J genes are TRBV29-1 and TRBJ2-2; 8 bases agree with TRBD1. The CDR3 runs 15 residues. J was trimmed by 1 base and V by 7 bases; bases with no gene match: 8. Germline-derived CDR1 and CDR2 are SQVTM and ANQGSEA. DNA for the CDR3: TGCAGCGCGGTCGGACAGGGAAAGAACACCGGGGAGCTGTTTTTT. Translated, it gives CSAVGQGKNTGELFF.

This clonotype was detected ten times or more. The chain uses TRBV7-3 and TRBJ2-2; TRBD2 matches 7 bases. CDR3 size: 15 residues. V was clipped by 5 bases and J by 6 bases; unmatched bases: 9. The germline gives CDR1 SGHTA, CDR2 FQGTGA. The CDR3 protein is CASSPTTSNAGELFF. CDR3 nucleotide sequence: TGTGCCAGCAGCCCGACGACTAGCAACGCCGGGGAGCTGTTTTTT. The entire variable domain, with the rest obtained from reference TRBV7-3 and TRBJ2-2, is as follows: GAGVSQTPSNKVTEKGKYVELRCDPISGHTALYWYRQSLGQGPEFLIYFQGTGAADDSGLPNDRFFAVRPEGSVSTLKIQRTERGDSAVYLCASSPTTSNAGELFFGEGSRLTVL.